What follows are 31 T cell receptor beta chains derived from one specimen sequenced in a study of beta chain features in type 1 diabetes. Study outcomes and limitations: Among all four CD4+ subsets, Type 1 diabetes patients had TCRB CDR3s that were moderately but significantly shorter.

These receptors are not linked to any known antigen. The entirety of the isolated RNA underwent reverse transcription, so expressed TCRB transcripts were sequenced. Some clones are missing from TCRdb's copy, which holds only in-frame ones; the method was immunoSEQ multiplex PCR. The data contain 150,000 to 200,000 clones, approximately 8.8% of them seen just once; the ten biggest clones take up about 0.75%. Material: central memory CD4+ T cells from blood. The receptors were sampled from a woman aged 30 to 39 with type 1 diabetes.

V gene TRBV4-1 combines with J gene TRBJ1-1; the D is unclear. This CDR3 is 16 amino acids long. V lost 3 bases and J lost 6, with 20 bases in between. From germline, CDR1 is MGHRA and CDR2 YSYEKL. The CDR3, as DNA: TGCGCCAGCAGCCACCGTACGGGAAGGCAAGACTCTGAAGCTTTCTTT. Its translation: CASSHRTGRQDSEAFF.

This clone appeared a few times. The chain employs TRBV11-2 and TRBJ2-1; D not resolved. V was pared by 5 bases and J by 4 bases, with 9 bases between. CDR1 SGHAT and CDR2 FQNNGV come from the germline V gene. The CDR3 is 13 amino acids. CDR3 DNA sequence: TGTGCCAGCAGCGTGGCCACATACAATGAGCAGTTCTTC. This codes for CASSVATYNEQFF.

In this sample, this clone turned up a few times. The rearrangement links TRBV7-9 to TRBJ2-3; no clear D gene. Looked up from germline, CDR1 is SEHNR and CDR2 is FQNEAQ (reference sequence). There are 14 residues in the CDR3. V was pared by 3 bases and J by 4 bases, with 11 bases between. The CDR3 loop reads CASSFQTLPDTQYF. In DNA form, the CDR3 reads TGTGCCAGCAGCTTCCAGACTTTGCCAGATACGCAGTATTTT.

V gene TRBV15 combines with J gene TRBJ2-4, with 8 bases identical to TRBD2. V trimming: 0 bases; J trimming: 12 bases; junction bases outside the gene matches: 7. The CDR3 length is 14 residues. CDR1 and CDR2 (germline): LNHNV, YYDKDF (reference sequence). CDR3 nucleotide sequence: TGTGCCACCAGCAGAGACCAGCGGGAGAAGTCTCAGTACTTC. It specifies CATSRDQREKSQYF.

This rearrangement joins TRBV18 to TRBJ2-1; 9 bases fit TRBD2. Germline V gene lookup returns CDR1 KGHSH and CDR2 LQKENI. This CDR3 comprises 18 residues. Germline trimming cut 1 base from V and 1 base from J; bases unmatched to any gene: 8. CDR3 in amino acids: CASSPRSSGGSSYNEQFF. Written as DNA, the CDR3 is TGTGCCAGCTCACCACGTAGTAGCGGGGGTTCGTCCTACAATGAGCAGTTCTTC.

In its sample, this clone was seen a few times. The rearrangement links TRBV6-1 to TRBJ2-1; 11 bases line up with TRBD2. CDR1 and CDR2 (germline): MNHNS, SASEGT. V shed 3 bases, J shed 5 bases, and the junction held 12 bases outside the gene matches. This CDR3 has 18 amino acids. CDR3 residues: CASSDPSGRTLRDNEQFF. In nucleotides, the CDR3 is TGTGCCAGCAGTGACCCTAGCGGGAGGACCCTACGGGACAATGAGCAGTTCTTC.

V gene TRBV5-4 combines with J gene TRBJ2-7, with 10 nucleotides matching TRBD2. The CDR3 has 13 residues. J was trimmed by 5 bases and V by 4 bases; bases with no gene match: 3. The germline CDR1 and CDR2 sequences are SGHNT and YYREEE (reference sequence). Here the CDR3 reads CASSPSGRDEQYF. CDR3 in DNA: TGTGCCAGCAGCCCTAGCGGGAGAGACGAGCAGTACTTC.

This clone was observed a handful of times. The chain uses TRBV29-1 and TRBJ2-7; D may be TRBD2 (5 bases). Trimming cost V 5 bases and J 3 bases, with 14 bases left between them. CDR3 length: 13 residues. The germline gives CDR1 SQVTM, CDR2 ANQGSEA. The chain's CDR3 is CSVTGTGNYEQYF. The CDR3 DNA follows: TGCAGCGTTACGGGAACTGGTAACTACGAGCAGTACTTC.

J is TRBJ2-7 and V is TRBV25-1; 10 bases agree with TRBD2. Germline V lookup: CDR1 MGHDK, CDR2 SYGVNS. The J segment lost 5 bases and the V segment lost 3 bases, leaving 4 bases of the junction unmatched. The CDR3 is 14 amino acids. CDR3 bases: TGTGCCAGCAGTGATAGCGGGAGGCCCCACGAGCAGTACTTC. It yields the protein CASSDSGRPHEQYF.

The chain recombines TRBV4-3 with TRBJ2-3; TRBD1 matches at 7 bases. Per the germline V gene, CDR1 is LGHNA and CDR2 is YSLEER. CDR3 length: 15 residues. The V segment lost 4 bases and the J segment 0 bases; nucleotides outside the gene matches: 4. The CDR3 loop is CASSRPGQSTDTQYF. The CDR3, as DNA: TGCGCCAGCAGCCGTCCGGGACAGAGCACAGATACGCAGTATTTT.

This chain joins TRBV18 and TRBJ2-7; D might be TRBD2 (7 bases). Germline CDR1 and CDR2: KGHSH and LQKENI. Deletions cut 6 bases from V and 5 bases from J, with 8 bases between. The CDR3 consists of 11 residues. Here the CDR3 reads CASSGGHEQYF. The CDR3 bases are TGTGCCAGCTCCGGGGGGCACGAGCAGTACTTC.

The rearrangement links TRBV7-9 to TRBJ2-5, with 8 nucleotides matching TRBD1. V gave up 3 bases and J gave up 5 bases; unmatched junction bases: 8. CDR1 and CDR2 (germline): SEHNR, FQNEAQ (reference sequence). The CDR3 totals 15 residues. In DNA, the CDR3 is TGTGCCAGCAGCTTCATTGCAGGGGGCCGGGAGACCCAGTACTTC. It yields the protein CASSFIAGGRETQYF.

The chain carries TRBV4-1 and TRBJ1-4, with a possible D match to TRBD1 (6 bases). V lost 1 base and J lost 2, with 11 bases in between. Germline CDR1 reads MGHRA; CDR2 reads YSYEKL. The CDR3 extends over 16 amino acids. The chain's CDR3 is CASSQGKGVTNEKLFF. The CDR3 DNA sequence: TGCGCCAGCAGCCAAGGGAAGGGGGTCACTAATGAAAAACTGTTTTTT.

In its sample, this clone was seen a few times. The gene calls are TRBV5-4 and TRBJ1-1; D remains unclear. CDR3 size: 14 residues. Trimming stripped 0 bases from V and 0 bases from J, with 6 bases between. CDR1 and CDR2 (germline): SGHNT, YYREEE (reference sequence). CDR3: CASSLAQMNTEAFF. CDR3 DNA: TGTGCCAGCAGCTTGGCCCAGATGAACACTGAAGCTTTCTTT.

In its sample, this clone was seen once. The chain has TRBV7-3 and TRBJ2-6; D is uncertain. The CDR3 totals 18 residues. The germline V and J ends were trimmed by 1 base and 0 bases, with 13 bases remaining between them. From germline, CDR1 is SGHTA and CDR2 FQGTGA. This chain's CDR3 is CASSLNMAGSSGANVLTF. The CDR3 DNA reads TGTGCCAGCAGCTTAAACATGGCAGGTTCCTCTGGGGCCAACGTCCTGACTTTC.

A few counts support this clone. This chain links TRBV29-1 with TRBJ2-2; 8 bases are shared with TRBD2. V shed 6 bases, J shed 2 bases, and the junction held 2 bases outside the gene matches. From germline, CDR1 is SQVTM and CDR2 ANQGSEA. CDR3 length: 13 amino acids. For the CDR3, the DNA is TGCAGCGTGCGGGGGGAAAACACCGGGGAGCTGTTTTTT. It encodes CSVRGENTGELFF.

The rearrangement uses TRBV11-3 and TRBJ2-7; 7 bases line up with TRBD2. The CDR3 loop spans 18 amino acids. Losses at the gene ends were 2 bases for V and 0 bases for J; bases not matched to a gene: 13. Per the germline V gene, CDR1 is SGHNT and CDR2 is YENEEA. The CDR3: CASSLSRLADLNSYEQYF. CDR3 nucleotides: TGTGCCAGCAGCTTATCAAGGCTAGCGGACCTCAACTCCTACGAGCAGTACTTC.

This sequence joins TRBV7-3 and TRBJ2-7, with 11 nucleotides matching TRBD1. The trim removed 3 bases at V and 6 bases at J, leaving 1 base unmatched. Germline V lookup: CDR1 SGHTA, CDR2 FQGTGA. The CDR3 loop spans 13 amino acids. The CDR3 region has the DNA TGTGCCAGCAGCTTTGGACAGGGGGCCGAGCAGTACTTC. This codes for CASSFGQGAEQYF.

This clone was counted between two and nine times. V is TRBV14 and J is TRBJ2-5, with D perhaps matching TRBD2 (6 bases). V was pared by 0 bases and J by 2 bases, with 13 bases between. The CDR3 has 16 residues. The V gene's germline CDR1 is SGHDN and CDR2 FVKESK. The DNA for the CDR3 is TGTGCCAGCAGCCAAGAGCGGGGCCTGACACAAGAGACCCAGTACTTC. Protein product: CASSQERGLTQETQYF.

This clone came up once. The rearrangement uses TRBV30 and TRBJ1-1, with 9 bases lining up with TRBD1. The CDR3 sequence is 14 residues long. Trimming cost V 2 bases and J 4 bases; bases outside gene matches: 5. Germline-derived CDR1 and CDR2 are GTSNPN and SVGIG (reference sequence). The CDR3 region is CAWSPGTGITEAFF. DNA for the CDR3: TGTGCCTGGAGTCCCGGGACAGGGATCACTGAAGCTTTCTTT.

This clone was counted between two and nine times. The V call is TRBV18, the J call TRBJ2-1; D not certain. V lost 1 base and J lost 8, with 3 bases in between. Germline CDR1 is KGHSH and CDR2 is LQKENI. The CDR3 is 11 amino acids. CDR3 coding DNA: TGTGCCAGCTCACCACTAGATGAGCAGTTCTTC. Its protein product is CASSPLDEQFF. Full variable domain (remainder filled in from reference TRBV18 and TRBJ2-1): NAGVMQNPRHLVRRRGQEARLRCSPMKGHSHVYWYRQLPEEGLKFMVYLQKENIIDESGMPKERFSAEFPKEGPSILRIQQVVRGDSAAYFCASSPLDEQFFGPGTRLTVL.

V and J are TRBV10-3 and TRBJ1-1; 7 bases are a match to TRBD1. This CDR3 has 14 amino acids. The germline CDR1 and CDR2 sequences are ENHRY and SYGVKD. J gave up 1 base and V 7 bases, and 6 bases lay outside the gene matches. The CDR3 coding sequence is TGTGCCATCATTCCAGGGGGAGAGAACACTGAAGCTTTCTTT. Amino acids: CAIIPGGENTEAFF.

The genes are TRBV5-6 and TRBJ1-1, with a weak D call TRBD1 (5 bases). Germline lookup yields CDR1 SGHDT and CDR2 YYEEEE. V was trimmed by 4 bases and J by 6 bases, leaving 10 bases between them. This CDR3 is 12 amino acids long. As DNA, the CDR3 is TGTGCCAGCAGCCGGGGGGAACCTGAAGCTTTCTTT. Translated: CASSRGEPEAFF.

The sample holds many counts of this clone. V and J are TRBV19 and TRBJ1-5; 7 nucleotides align to TRBD1. In germline, CDR1 is LNHDA, CDR2 SQIVND (reference sequence). J was trimmed by 6 bases and V by 6 bases; bases with no gene match: 14. The CDR3 has 16 amino acids. CDR3 amino acids: CASRPLSEGAIQPQHF. Here the CDR3 DNA reads TGTGCCAGTAGGCCCTTGAGCGAGGGGGCGATTCAGCCCCAGCATTTT. Full variable domain (remainder filled in from reference TRBV19 and TRBJ1-5): DGGITQSPKYLFRKEGQNVTLSCEQNLNHDAMYWYRQDPGQGLRLIYYSQIVNDFQKGDIAEGYSVSREKKESFPLTVTSAQKNPTAFYLCASRPLSEGAIQPQHFGDGTRLSIL.

This clone was seen more than once but under ten times. The chain links TRBV6-5 to TRBJ2-1; 10 bases map to TRBD1. The CDR3 has 15 amino acids. Germline CDR1 reads MNHEY; CDR2 reads SVGAGI. Losses at the gene ends were 0 bases for V and 7 bases for J; bases not matched to a gene: 3. The DNA of the CDR3 is TGTGCCAGCAGTTACTCCGGACAGGGGGGGAATGAGCAGTTCTTC. Translation gives CASSYSGQGGNEQFF.

The chain uses TRBV13 and TRBJ2-5; TRBD2 matches 9 bases. Losses at the gene ends were 3 bases for V and 4 bases for J; bases not matched to a gene: 9. CDR3 length: 16 residues. CDR1 and CDR2 from the germline V gene are PRHDT and FYEKMQ (reference sequence). CDR3 DNA: TGTGCCAGCAGCTTGTATAGCGGGAGAATAGGAGAGACCCAGTACTTC. It specifies CASSLYSGRIGETQYF.

This clone has just a few counts. This chain connects TRBV27 to TRBJ1-5; TRBD1 matches at 8 bases. The CDR3 runs 13 residues. CDR1 and CDR2 from the germline V gene are MNHEY and SMNVEV (reference sequence). Losses at the gene ends were 5 bases for V and 10 bases for J; bases not matched to a gene: 7. The DNA for the CDR3 is TGTGCCAGCAGTCAGACAGGGGAAGGTCCCCAGCATTTT. Translation: CASSQTGEGPQHF.

This clone has a handful of counts. The J gene is TRBJ2-3, the V gene TRBV11-2, with D possibly matching TRBD2 (6 bases). Germline CDR1 and CDR2: SGHAT and FQNNGV. The CDR3 spans 16 residues. Trimming cost V 6 bases and J 0 bases, with 16 bases left between them. The CDR3 protein is CASRSGRGTSTDTQYF. The CDR3 coding sequence is TGTGCCAGCAGATCCGGTCGTGGGACTAGCACAGATACGCAGTATTTT.

The V call is TRBV11-2, the J call TRBJ1-1; 7 bases line up with TRBD1. Germline V gene data show CDR1 as SGHAT and CDR2 as FQNNGV. This CDR3 comprises 17 residues. J lost 4 bases, V lost 4 bases, and 15 bases had no gene match. CDR3: CASSSPPGQGVRTEAFF. For the CDR3, the DNA is TGTGCCAGCAGCTCTCCGCCGGGGCAGGGGGTTCGCACTGAAGCTTTCTTT.

This chain joins TRBV5-1 and TRBJ2-7; 7 bases align to TRBD1. With 2 bases clipped from V and 3 bases from J, the junction kept 5 bases outside the gene matches. This CDR3 region has 14 residues. Germline V lookup: CDR1 SGHRS, CDR2 YFSETQ. CDR3: CASSFTGTDYEQYF. Written as DNA, the CDR3 is TGCGCCAGCAGCTTTACCGGGACAGACTACGAGCAGTACTTC.

V usage is TRBV29-1 and J usage is TRBJ2-1; 10 bases are shared with TRBD2. This CDR3 has 15 residues. V was clipped by 2 bases and J by 5 bases; unmatched bases: 6. In germline, CDR1 is SQVTM, CDR2 ANQGSEA. The CDR3 region has the DNA TGCAGCGTTGAATTCCGCCTAGCGGGGGACAATGAGCAGTTCTTC. This encodes CSVEFRLAGDNEQFF.